These 13 T cell receptor beta chains were all obtained from the same sample, sequenced in a study of a mutant IDH1 vaccine in newly diagnosed glioma. Time point given: week 5, during vaccination. In the vaccine, a single dose held 300 ug of the mutant IDH1 20-mer peptide, along with topical imiquimod. Generated by immunoSEQ multiplex PCR, the TCRdb table keeps only in-frame clones and is missing some. The sample holds 50,000 to 65,000 clones, about 80% seen once. What these receptors recognize is not known. The sample here was PBMCs, taken from a glioma patient whose treatment included an IDH1 peptide vaccine. The receptors come from a young man with glioma.

The CDR3 DNA sequence: TGTGCCAGCAGTTCCGGGAATGAAAAACTGTTTTTT. It encodes CASSSGNEKLFF. The chain carries TRBV6-6 and TRBJ1-4; D gene uncertain. Germline-derived CDR1 and CDR2 are MNHNY and SVGAGI (reference sequence). Trimming removed 4 bases from V and 5 bases from J, with 5 bases in between. This CDR3 has 12 residues.

The chain links TRBV9 to TRBJ2-1, with no clear D. Germline CDR1 is SGDLS and CDR2 is YYNGEE. Deletions cut 0 bases from V and 0 bases from J, with 10 bases between. The CDR3 extends over 16 amino acids. CDR3 sequence: CASSVVGSYSYNEQFF. In DNA, the CDR3 is TGTGCCAGCAGCGTAGTTGGCTCCTACTCCTACAATGAGCAGTTCTTC. The variable domain in full, completed from reference TRBV9 and TRBJ2-1, reads DSGVTQTPKHLITATGQRVTLRCSPRSGDLSVYWYQQSLDQGLQFLIQYYNGEERAKGNILERFSAQQFPDLHSELNLSSLELGDSALYFCASSVVGSYSYNEQFFGPGTRLTVL.

V and J are TRBV18 and TRBJ1-3; 8 positions match TRBD1. J lost 1 base, V lost 2 bases, and 4 bases had no gene match. The CDR3 totals 16 residues. Germline V gene sequence: CDR1 KGHSH, CDR2 LQKENI. The CDR3 bases are TGTGCCAGCTCACCAAGCGGACAGGGTTCTGGAAACACCATATATTTT. This translates into CASSPSGQGSGNTIYF.

The rearrangement joins TRBV2 to TRBJ2-5; D might be TRBD2 (7 bases). V was clipped by 8 bases and J by 1 base, with 14 bases between them. From germline, CDR1 is SNHLY and CDR2 FYNNEI. The CDR3 is made up of 14 amino acids. Here the CDR3 DNA reads TGTGCCAGCGTGCGGGGGCTATCCCAAGAGACCCAGTACTTC. This sequence encodes CASVRGLSQETQYF.

The chain employs TRBV5-1 and TRBJ2-4, with 10 bases aligning to TRBD1. The CDR3 is made up of 16 amino acids. V trimming: 0 bases; J trimming: 14 bases; junction bases outside the gene matches: 14. Germline loops: CDR1 SGHRS, CDR2 YFSETQ. The CDR3 region is CASSLEGTGATSGKYF. In DNA form, the CDR3 reads TGCGCCAGCAGCTTGGAGGGGACAGGGGCCACGAGTGGAAAGTACTTC.

The chain joins TRBV29-1 to TRBJ1-4, with 8 positions matching TRBD1. Germline loops: CDR1 SQVTM, CDR2 ANQGSEA. This CDR3 contains 12 residues. V gave up 7 bases and J gave up 8 bases; unmatched junction bases: 6. The CDR3 is CSGRQGNEKLFF. CDR3 sequence (DNA): TGCAGCGGAAGACAGGGGAACGAAAAACTGTTTTTT.

The chain joins TRBV7-8 to TRBJ1-1; no reliable D call. CDR1 is SGHVS, CDR2 FQNEAQ, per germline. V gave up 1 base and J gave up 7 bases, with 7 bases separating them. The CDR3 contains 12 residues. CDR3 in amino acids: CASSLDGFEAFF. CDR3 DNA: TGTGCCAGCAGCTTAGACGGGTTTGAAGCTTTCTTT.

This clone has only a few counts. The chain recombines TRBV6-5 with TRBJ1-1, with TRBD1 matching 11 bases. Per germline, CDR1 MNHEY and CDR2 SVGAGI. The CDR3 sequence is 14 residues long. V lost 7 bases and J lost 3; bases outside the gene matches: 4. CDR3 protein: CASNGQGADTEAFF. For the CDR3, the DNA is TGTGCCAGCAACGGACAGGGGGCTGACACTGAAGCTTTCTTT.

CDR3 loop: CASSLGGPGELFF. The CDR3 DNA is TGTGCCAGCAGTTTGGGGGGGCCCGGGGAGCTGTTTTTT. The J gene is TRBJ2-2, the V gene TRBV28, with D perhaps TRBD2 (7 bases). Germline V CDR1 and CDR2: MDHEN, SYDVKM. V shed 3 bases and J shed 6 bases, with 8 bases lying between them. The CDR3 is 13 amino acids.

This chain joins TRBV14 and TRBJ2-1; 14 bases map to TRBD2. Looked up from germline, CDR1 is SGHDN and CDR2 is FVKESK. The CDR3 runs to 21 residues. The V segment lost 4 bases and the J segment 0 bases; nucleotides outside the gene matches: 14. The CDR3 DNA reads TGTGCCAGCAGCCCTCGCCGAGGGACTAGCGGGGGCCGAGGCTCCTACAATGAGCAGTTCTTC. This codes for CASSPRRGTSGGRGSYNEQFF.

The genes are TRBV6-1 and TRBJ2-5, with 11 bases identical to TRBD2. The CDR3 consists of 16 residues. Germline loops: CDR1 MNHNS, CDR2 SASEGT. V shed 2 bases, J shed 2 bases, and the junction held 4 bases outside the gene matches. As DNA, the CDR3 is TGTGCCAGCAGTGAATACCTAGCGGGGGGACAAGAGACCCAGTACTTC. It specifies CASSEYLAGGQETQYF.

The rearrangement joins TRBV27 to TRBJ2-7; 7 positions agree with TRBD1. Per the germline V gene, CDR1 is MNHEY and CDR2 is SMNVEV (reference sequence). This CDR3 is built from 13 residues. V was clipped by 6 bases and J by 3 bases; unmatched bases: 5. CDR3 DNA: TGTGCCAGCAGCGTAGGGGGCCTCTACGAGCAGTACTTC. Protein product: CASSVGGLYEQYF.

This clone turned up a few times. The chain couples TRBV5-1 to TRBJ2-3; no firm D call. CDR1 and CDR2 (germline): SGHRS, YFSETQ. V was trimmed by 3 bases and J by 2 bases, leaving 1 base between them. CDR3 length: 11 residues. The CDR3 DNA follows: TGCGCCAGCAGCTCCACAGATACGCAGTATTTT. Amino acid sequence: CASSSTDTQYF.